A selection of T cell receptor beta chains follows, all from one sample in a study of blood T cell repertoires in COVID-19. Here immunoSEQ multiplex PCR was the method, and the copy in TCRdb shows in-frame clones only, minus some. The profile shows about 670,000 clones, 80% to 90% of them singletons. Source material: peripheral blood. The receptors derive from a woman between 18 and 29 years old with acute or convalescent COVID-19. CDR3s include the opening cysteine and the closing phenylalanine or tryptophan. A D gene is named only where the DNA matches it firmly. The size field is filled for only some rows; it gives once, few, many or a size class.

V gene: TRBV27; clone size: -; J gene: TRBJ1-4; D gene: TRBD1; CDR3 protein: CASSRSGGREKLFF; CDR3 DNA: TGTGCCAGCAGTAGATCAGGGGGCCGGGAAAAACTGTTTTTT
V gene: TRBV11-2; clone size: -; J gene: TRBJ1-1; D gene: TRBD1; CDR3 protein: CASSPRTGGWTEAFF; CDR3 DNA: TGTGCCAGCAGCCCGCGGACAGGGGGATGGACTGAAGCTTTCTTT
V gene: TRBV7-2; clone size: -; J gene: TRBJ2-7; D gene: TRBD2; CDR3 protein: CASSLVGTGGYEQYF; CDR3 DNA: TGTGCCAGCAGCTTAGTTGGGACGGGAGGCTACGAGCAGTACTTC
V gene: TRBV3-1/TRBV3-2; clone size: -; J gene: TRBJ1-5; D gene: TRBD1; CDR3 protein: CASSQVPGQGNQPQHF; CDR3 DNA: TGTGCCAGCAGCCAAGTACCGGGACAGGGCAATCAGCCCCAGCATTTT
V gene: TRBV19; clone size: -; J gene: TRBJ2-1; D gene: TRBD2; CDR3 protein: CASSVSGGVGNEQFF; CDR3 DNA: TGTGCCAGTAGTGTTAGCGGGGGGGTTGGGAATGAGCAGTTCTTC
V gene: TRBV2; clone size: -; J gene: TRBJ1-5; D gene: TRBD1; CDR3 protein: CASSKLWTGRNQPQHF; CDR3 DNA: TGTGCCAGCAGTAAACTGTGGACAGGGCGCAATCAGCCCCAGCATTTT
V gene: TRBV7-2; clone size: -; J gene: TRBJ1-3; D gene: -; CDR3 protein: CASSSGPENTIYF; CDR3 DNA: TGTGCCAGCAGCTCCGGCCCGGAGAACACCATATATTTT
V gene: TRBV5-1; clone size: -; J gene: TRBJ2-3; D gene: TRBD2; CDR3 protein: CASSPTGLAGGFTDTQYF; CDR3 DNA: TGCGCCAGCAGCCCAACGGGACTAGCGGGGGGGTTCACAGATACGCAGTATTTT
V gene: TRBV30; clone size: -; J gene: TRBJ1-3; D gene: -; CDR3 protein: CAWRKGPLWGAIYF; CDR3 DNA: TGTGCCTGGAGGAAGGGGCCCCTCTGGGGGGCCATATATTTT
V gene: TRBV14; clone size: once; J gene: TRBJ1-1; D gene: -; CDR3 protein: CASAPLWGLNTEAFF; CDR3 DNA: TGTGCCAGCGCGCCCTTGTGGGGCCTGAACACTGAAGCTTTCTTT
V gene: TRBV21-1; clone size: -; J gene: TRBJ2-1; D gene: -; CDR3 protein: CASSSEDRGYYNEQFF; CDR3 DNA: TGTGCCAGCAGCAGCGAAGACAGGGGGTACTACAATGAGCAGTTCTTC
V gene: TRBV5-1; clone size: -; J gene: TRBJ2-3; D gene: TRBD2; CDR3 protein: CASSLVQRGNTDTQYF; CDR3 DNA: TGCGCCAGCAGCTTGGTCCAGCGGGGGAACACAGATACGCAGTATTTT
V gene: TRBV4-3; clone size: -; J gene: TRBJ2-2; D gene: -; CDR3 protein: CASSQNAGGLGGELFF; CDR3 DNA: TGCGCCAGCAGCCAAAACGCCGGGGGGCTTGGCGGGGAGCTGTTTTTT
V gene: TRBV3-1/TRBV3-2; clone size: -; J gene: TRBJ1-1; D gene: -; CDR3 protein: CASRTGRGTEAFF; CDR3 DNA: TGTGCCAGCAGAACAGGGAGAGGCACTGAAGCTTTCTTT
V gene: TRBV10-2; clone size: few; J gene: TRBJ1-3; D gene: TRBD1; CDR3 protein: CASGGTGDSGNTIYF; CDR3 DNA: TGCGCCAGCGGGGGGACAGGGGACTCTGGAAACACCATATATTTT
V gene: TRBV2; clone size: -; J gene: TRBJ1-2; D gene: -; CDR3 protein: CASSGLGPQTSNYGYTF; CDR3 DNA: TGTGCCAGCAGTGGTTTGGGGCCCCAAACTTCTAACTATGGCTACACCTTC
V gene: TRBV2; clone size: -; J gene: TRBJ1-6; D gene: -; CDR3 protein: CASSEAVTKPNSPLHF; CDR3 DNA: TGTGCCAGCAGTGAAGCGGTCACTAAACCCAATTCACCCCTCCACTTT
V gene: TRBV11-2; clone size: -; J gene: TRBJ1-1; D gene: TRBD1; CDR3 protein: CASSLRTGTGNTEAFF; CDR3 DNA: TGTGCCAGCAGCTTGAGGACCGGGACAGGGAACACTGAAGCTTTCTTT
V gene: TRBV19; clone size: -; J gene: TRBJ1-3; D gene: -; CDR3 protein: CASSITQVSGNTIYF; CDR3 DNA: TGTGCCAGTAGCATCACACAGGTCTCTGGAAACACCATATATTTT
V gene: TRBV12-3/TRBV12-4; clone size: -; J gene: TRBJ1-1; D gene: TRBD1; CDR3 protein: CASRTGPYTEAFF; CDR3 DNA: TGTGCCAGCAGGACAGGGCCCTACACTGAAGCTTTCTTT
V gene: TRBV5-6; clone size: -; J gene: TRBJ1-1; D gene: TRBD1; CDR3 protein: CASSYYRDRATEAFF; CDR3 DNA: TGTGCCAGCAGCTATTACCGGGACAGGGCCACTGAAGCTTTCTTT
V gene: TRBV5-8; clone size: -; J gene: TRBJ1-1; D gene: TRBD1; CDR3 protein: CASSLQTGRTEAFF; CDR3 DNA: TGTGCCAGCAGCTTGCAGACAGGGAGAACTGAAGCTTTCTTT
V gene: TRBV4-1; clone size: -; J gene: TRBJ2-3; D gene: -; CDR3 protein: CASSQDHSGDRYTDTQYF; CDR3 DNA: TGCGCCAGCAGCCAAGACCACTCGGGGGACAGATACACAGATACGCAGTATTTT
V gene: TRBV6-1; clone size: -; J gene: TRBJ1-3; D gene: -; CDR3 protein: CASSDRAAGPGGNTIYF; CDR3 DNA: TGTGCCAGCAGTGATCGGGCGGCAGGGCCGGGTGGAAACACCATATATTTT
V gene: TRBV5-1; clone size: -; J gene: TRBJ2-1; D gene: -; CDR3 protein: CASSTDGSSYNEQFF; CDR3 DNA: TGCGCCAGCAGCACCGACGGGAGCTCCTACAATGAGCAGTTCTTC
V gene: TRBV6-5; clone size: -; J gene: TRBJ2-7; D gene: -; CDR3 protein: CASSYTRGYEQYF; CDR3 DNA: TGTGCCAGCAGTTATACCAGGGGATACGAGCAGTACTTC
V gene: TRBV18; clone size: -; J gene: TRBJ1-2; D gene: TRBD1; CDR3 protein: CASSPRGLRANYGYTF; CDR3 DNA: TGTGCCAGCTCACCGAGGGGGCTCCGAGCTAACTATGGCTACACCTTC
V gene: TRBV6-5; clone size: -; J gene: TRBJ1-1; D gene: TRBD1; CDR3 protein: CASSRGQGAEAFF; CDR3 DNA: TGTGCCAGCAGCCGTGGACAGGGGGCGGAAGCTTTCTTT
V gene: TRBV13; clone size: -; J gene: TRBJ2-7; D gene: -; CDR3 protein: CASSLMGALGHEQYF; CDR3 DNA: TGTGCCAGCAGCTTAATGGGCGCCCTTGGCCACGAGCAGTACTTC
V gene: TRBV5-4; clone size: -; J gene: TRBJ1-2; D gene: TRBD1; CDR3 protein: CASSLVGGRGYTF; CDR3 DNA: TGTGCCAGCAGCTTGGTAGGGGGCAGGGGCTACACCTTC
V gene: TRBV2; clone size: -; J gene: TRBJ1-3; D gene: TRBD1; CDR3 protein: CASSDSRGPHGNTIYF; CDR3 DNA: TGTGCCAGCAGTGATTCGAGGGGGCCCCATGGAAACACCATATATTTT
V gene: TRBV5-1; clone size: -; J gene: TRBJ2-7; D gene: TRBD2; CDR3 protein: CASRQLAAYEQYF; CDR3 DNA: TGCGCCAGCAGACAGCTAGCGGCCTACGAGCAGTACTTC
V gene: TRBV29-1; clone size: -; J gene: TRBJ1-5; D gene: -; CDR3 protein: CSVKQFPGQPQHF; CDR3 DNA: TGCAGCGTGAAACAGTTCCCTGGTCAGCCCCAGCATTTT
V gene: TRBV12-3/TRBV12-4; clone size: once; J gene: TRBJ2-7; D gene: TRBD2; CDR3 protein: CASSPFGLAEQYF; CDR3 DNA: TGTGCCAGCAGTCCCTTCGGACTAGCGGAGCAGTACTTC
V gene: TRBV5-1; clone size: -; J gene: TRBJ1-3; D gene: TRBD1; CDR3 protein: CASSLGDRAGNTIYF; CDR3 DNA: TGCGCCAGCAGCTTGGGAGACAGGGCTGGAAACACCATATATTTT
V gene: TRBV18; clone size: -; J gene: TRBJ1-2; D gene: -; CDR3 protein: CASSPHRVGTKLGSYTF; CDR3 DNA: TGTGCCAGCTCACCACACAGGGTCGGCACGAAACTAGGGAGCTACACCTTC
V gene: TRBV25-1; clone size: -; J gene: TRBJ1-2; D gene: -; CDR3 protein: CASSDPGAYGYTF; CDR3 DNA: TGTGCCAGCAGTGACCCAGGGGCATATGGCTACACCTTC
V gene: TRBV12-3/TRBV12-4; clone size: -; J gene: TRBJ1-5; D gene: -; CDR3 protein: CASSLFGNQPQHF; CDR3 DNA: TGTGCCAGCAGTTTGTTCGGCAATCAGCCCCAGCATTTT
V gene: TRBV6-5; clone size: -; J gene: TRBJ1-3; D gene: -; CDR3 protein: CASRPGQPGNTIYF; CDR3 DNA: TGTGCCAGCAGACCGGGACAACCTGGAAACACCATATATTTT
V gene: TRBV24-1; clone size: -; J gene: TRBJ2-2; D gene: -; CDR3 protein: CATGAEGTGELFF; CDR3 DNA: TGTGCCACCGGGGCGGAGGGCACCGGGGAGCTGTTTTTT
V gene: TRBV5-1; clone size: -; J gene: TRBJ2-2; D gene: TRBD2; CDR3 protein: CASSPGTSGTGELFF; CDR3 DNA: TGCGCCAGCAGCCCTGGGACTAGCGGGACCGGGGAGCTGTTTTTT
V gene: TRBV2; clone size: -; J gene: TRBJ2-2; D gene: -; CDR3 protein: CASSEFVGPTGELFF; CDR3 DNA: TGTGCCAGCAGTGAATTTGTGGGGCCTACCGGGGAGCTGTTTTTT
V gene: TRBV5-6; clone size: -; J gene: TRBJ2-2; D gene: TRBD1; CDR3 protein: CASSSLQGAGELFF; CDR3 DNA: TGTGCCAGCAGCTCCCTGCAGGGGGCCGGGGAGCTGTTTTTT
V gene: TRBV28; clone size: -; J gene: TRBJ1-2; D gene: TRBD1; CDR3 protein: CASRTGGAGSNYGYTF; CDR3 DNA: TGTGCCAGCAGAACAGGGGGCGCGGGTAGTAACTATGGCTACACCTTC
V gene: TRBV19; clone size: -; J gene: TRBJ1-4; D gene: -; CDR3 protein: CASSTPGRTNEKLFF; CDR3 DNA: TGTGCCAGTAGTACCCCAGGGAGGACTAATGAAAAACTGTTTTTT